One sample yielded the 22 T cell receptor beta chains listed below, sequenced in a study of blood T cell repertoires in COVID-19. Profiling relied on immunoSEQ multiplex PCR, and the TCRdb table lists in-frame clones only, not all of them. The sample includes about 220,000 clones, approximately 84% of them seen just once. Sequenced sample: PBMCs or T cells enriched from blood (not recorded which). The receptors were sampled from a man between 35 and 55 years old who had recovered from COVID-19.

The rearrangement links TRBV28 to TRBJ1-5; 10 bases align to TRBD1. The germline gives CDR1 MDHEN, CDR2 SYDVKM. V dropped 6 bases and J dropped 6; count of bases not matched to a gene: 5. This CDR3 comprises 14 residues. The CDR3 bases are TGTGCCAGCAGGCCGGGACAGGGGTTTCAGCCCCAGCATTTT. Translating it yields CASRPGQGFQPQHF.

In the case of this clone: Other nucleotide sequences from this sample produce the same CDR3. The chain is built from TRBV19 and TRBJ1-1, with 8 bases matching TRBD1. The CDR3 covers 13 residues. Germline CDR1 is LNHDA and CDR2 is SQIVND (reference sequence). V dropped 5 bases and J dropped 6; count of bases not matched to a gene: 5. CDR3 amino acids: CASSLDRDPEAFF. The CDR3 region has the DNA TGTGCCAGTAGTTTGGACAGGGATCCTGAAGCTTTCTTT.

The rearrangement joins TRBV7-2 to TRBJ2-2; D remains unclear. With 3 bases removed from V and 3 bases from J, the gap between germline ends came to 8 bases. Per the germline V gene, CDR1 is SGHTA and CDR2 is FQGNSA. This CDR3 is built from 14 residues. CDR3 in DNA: TGTGCCAGCAGCTTGGCAGGTGACACCGGGGAGCTGTTTTTT. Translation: CASSLAGDTGELFF.

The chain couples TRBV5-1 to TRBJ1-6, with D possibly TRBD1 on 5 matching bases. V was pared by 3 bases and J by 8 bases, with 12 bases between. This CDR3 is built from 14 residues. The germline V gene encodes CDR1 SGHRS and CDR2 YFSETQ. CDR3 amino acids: CASSSQGGDSPLHF. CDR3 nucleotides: TGCGCCAGCAGCTCGCAGGGTGGTGATTCACCCCTCCACTTT.

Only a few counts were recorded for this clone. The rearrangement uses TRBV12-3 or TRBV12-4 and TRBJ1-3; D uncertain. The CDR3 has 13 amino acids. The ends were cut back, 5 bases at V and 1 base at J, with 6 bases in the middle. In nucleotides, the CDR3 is TGTGCCAGCAGTCTTCTTTCTGGAAACACCATATATTTT. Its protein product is CASSLLSGNTIYF.

This chain's CDR3 is CASSLPSGDNEQFF. CDR3 nucleotide sequence: TGTGCCAGCAGCTTGCCCAGCGGTGACAATGAGCAGTTCTTC. This chain links TRBV5-4 with TRBJ2-1; D possibly corresponds to TRBD2 (5 bases). CDR3 size: 14 residues. The V gene's germline CDR1 is SGHNT and CDR2 YYREEE (reference sequence). Between the trimmed V and J ends, which lost 1 base and 5 bases, there was a span of 10 bases.

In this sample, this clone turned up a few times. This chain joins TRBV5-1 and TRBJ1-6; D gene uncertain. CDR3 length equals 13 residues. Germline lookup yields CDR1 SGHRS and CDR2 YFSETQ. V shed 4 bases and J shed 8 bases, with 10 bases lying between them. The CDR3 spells CASSRGGDSPLHF. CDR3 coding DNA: TGCGCCAGCAGCCGGGGAGGTGATTCACCCCTCCACTTT.

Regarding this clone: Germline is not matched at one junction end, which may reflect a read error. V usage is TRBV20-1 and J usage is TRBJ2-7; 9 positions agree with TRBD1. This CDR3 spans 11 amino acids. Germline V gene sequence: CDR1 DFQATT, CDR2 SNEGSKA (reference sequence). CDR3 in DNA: TGCAGTGCTAACGGACAGGGGATAATGGACTTC. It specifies CSANGQGIMDF.

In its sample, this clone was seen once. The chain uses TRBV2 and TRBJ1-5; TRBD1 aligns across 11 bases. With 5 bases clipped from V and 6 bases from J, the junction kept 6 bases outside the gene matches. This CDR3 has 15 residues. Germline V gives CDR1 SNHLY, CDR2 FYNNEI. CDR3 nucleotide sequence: TGTGCCAGCAGTCTACCGGGACAGGGGGTTCAGCCCCAGCATTTT. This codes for CASSLPGQGVQPQHF.

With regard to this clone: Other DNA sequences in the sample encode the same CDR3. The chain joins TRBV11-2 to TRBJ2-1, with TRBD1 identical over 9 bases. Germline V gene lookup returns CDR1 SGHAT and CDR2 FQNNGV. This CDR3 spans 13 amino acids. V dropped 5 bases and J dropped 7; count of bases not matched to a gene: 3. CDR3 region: CASSSDRGNEQFF. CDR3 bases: TGTGCCAGCAGCAGCGACAGGGGGAATGAGCAGTTCTTC.

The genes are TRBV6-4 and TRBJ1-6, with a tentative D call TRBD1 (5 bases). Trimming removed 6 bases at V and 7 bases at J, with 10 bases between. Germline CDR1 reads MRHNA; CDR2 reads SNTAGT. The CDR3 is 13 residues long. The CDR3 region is CASRRDPNSPLHF. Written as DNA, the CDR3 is TGTGCCAGCAGGCGGGACCCGAATTCACCCCTCCACTTT.

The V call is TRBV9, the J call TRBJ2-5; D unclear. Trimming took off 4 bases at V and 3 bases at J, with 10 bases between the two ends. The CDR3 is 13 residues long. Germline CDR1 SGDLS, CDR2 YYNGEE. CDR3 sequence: CASSPRVEETQYF. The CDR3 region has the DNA TGTGCCAGCAGCCCTCGCGTGGAAGAGACCCAGTACTTC.

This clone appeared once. The CDR3 protein is CASSGARDNYNEQFF. Here the CDR3 DNA reads TGTGCCAGCAGCGGAGCAAGGGACAACTACAATGAGCAGTTCTTC. This chain connects TRBV7-8 to TRBJ2-1, with a tentative D call TRBD1 (6 bases). The CDR3 extends over 15 amino acids. The germline CDR1 and CDR2 sequences are SGHVS and FQNEAQ. V gave up 5 bases and J gave up 3 bases, with 14 bases separating them.

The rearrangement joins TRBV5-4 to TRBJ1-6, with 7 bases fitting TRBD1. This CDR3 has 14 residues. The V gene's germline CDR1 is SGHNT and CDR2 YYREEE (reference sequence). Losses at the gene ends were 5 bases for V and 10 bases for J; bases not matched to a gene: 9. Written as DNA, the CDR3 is TGTGCCAGCAGTTTGTACAGGGGTAAATCACCCCTCCACTTT. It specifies CASSLYRGKSPLHF.

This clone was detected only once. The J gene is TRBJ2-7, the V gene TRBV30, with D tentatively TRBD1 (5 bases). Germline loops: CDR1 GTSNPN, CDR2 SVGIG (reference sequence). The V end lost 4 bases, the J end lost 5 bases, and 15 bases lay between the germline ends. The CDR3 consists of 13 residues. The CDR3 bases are TGTGCCTGGATGAAGGGGCCAACTAACGAGCAGTACTTC. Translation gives CAWMKGPTNEQYF. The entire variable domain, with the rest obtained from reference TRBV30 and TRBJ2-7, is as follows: SQTIHQWPATLVQPVGSPLSLECTVEGTSNPNLYWYRQAAGRGLQLLFYSVGIGQISSEVPQNLSASRPQDRQFILSSKKLLLSDSGFYLCAWMKGPTNEQYFGPGTRLTVT.

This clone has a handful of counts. The CDR3 spells CASSPLTRVAGGTDTQYF. The CDR3 DNA reads as TGCGCCAGCAGCCCACTAACGAGAGTAGCGGGGGGCACAGATACGCAGTATTTT. The V call is TRBV4-3, the J call TRBJ2-3; 9 bases agree with TRBD2. Germline V lookup: CDR1 LGHNA, CDR2 YSLEER. Trimming took 4 bases from V and 1 from J; bases not matched to a gene: 12. The CDR3 length is 18 residues.

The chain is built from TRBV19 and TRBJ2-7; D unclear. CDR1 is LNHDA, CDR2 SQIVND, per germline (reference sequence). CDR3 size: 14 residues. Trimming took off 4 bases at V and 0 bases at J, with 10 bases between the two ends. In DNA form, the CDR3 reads TGTGCCAGTAGTACAAACATTCTCTCCTACGAGCAGTACTTC. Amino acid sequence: CASSTNILSYEQYF.

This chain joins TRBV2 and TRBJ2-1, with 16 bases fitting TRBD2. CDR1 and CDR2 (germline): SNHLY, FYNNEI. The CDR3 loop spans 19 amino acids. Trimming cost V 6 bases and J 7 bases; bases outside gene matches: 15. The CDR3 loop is CASSFSSGLAGGPWNEQFF. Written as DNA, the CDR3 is TGTGCCAGCAGCTTCTCTTCGGGACTAGCGGGAGGGCCGTGGAATGAGCAGTTCTTC.

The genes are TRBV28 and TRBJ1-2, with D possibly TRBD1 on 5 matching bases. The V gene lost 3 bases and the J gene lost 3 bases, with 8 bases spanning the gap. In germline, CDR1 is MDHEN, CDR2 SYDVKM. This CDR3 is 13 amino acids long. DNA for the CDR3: TGTGCCAGCAGTTTGGGGGAGGACTATGGCTACACCTTC. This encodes CASSLGEDYGYTF.

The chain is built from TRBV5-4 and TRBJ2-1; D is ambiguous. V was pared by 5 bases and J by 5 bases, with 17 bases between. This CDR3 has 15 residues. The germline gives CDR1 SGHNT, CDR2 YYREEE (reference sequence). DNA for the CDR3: TGTGCCAGCAGACCTACTCGACCTAGGAACAATGAGCAGTTCTTC. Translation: CASRPTRPRNNEQFF.

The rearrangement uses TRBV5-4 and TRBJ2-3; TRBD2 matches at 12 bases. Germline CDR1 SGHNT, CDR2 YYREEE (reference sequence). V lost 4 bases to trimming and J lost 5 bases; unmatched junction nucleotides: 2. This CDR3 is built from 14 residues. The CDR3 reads CASSPGLAGDTQYF. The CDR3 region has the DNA TGTGCCAGCAGCCCGGGACTAGCGGGAGATACGCAGTATTTT.

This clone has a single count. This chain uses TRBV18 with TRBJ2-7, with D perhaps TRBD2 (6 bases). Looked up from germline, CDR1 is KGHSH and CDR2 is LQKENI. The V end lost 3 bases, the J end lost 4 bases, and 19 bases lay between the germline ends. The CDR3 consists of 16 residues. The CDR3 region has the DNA TGTGCCAGCTCACCTGGGTGGAACGGGAGACTATACGAGCAGTACTTC. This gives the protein CASSPGWNGRLYEQYF.